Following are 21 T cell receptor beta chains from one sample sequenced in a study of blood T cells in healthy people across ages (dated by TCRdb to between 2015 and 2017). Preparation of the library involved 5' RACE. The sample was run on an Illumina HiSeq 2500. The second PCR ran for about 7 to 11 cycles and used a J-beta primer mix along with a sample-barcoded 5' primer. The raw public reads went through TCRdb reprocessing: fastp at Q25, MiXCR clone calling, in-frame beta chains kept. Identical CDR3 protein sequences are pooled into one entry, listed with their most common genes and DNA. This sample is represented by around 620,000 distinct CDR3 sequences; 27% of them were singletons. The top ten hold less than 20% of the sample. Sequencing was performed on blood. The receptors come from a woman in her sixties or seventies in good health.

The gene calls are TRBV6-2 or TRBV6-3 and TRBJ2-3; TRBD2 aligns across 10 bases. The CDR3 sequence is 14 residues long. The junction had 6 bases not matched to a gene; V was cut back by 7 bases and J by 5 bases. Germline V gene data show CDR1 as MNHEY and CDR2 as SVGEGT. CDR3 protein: CASNPLAGKDTQYF. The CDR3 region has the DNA TGTGCCAGCAACCCACTAGCGGGGAAAGATACGCAGTATTTT.

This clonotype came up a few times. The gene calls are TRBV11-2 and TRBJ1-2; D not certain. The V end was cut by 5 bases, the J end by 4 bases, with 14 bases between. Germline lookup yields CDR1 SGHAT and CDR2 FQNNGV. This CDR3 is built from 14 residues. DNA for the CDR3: TGTGCCAGCAGCCAGGCCGGAACGGTCTATGGCTACACCTTC. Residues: CASSQAGTVYGYTF.

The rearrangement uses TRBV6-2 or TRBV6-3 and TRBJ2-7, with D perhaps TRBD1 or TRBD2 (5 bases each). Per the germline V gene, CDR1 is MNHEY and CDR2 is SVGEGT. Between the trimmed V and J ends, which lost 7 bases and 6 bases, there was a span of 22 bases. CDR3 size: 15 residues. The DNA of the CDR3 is TGTGCCAGCACCGCGAGGGGTTTGGGGAAGGTCGAGCAGTACTTC. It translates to CASTARGLGKVEQYF.

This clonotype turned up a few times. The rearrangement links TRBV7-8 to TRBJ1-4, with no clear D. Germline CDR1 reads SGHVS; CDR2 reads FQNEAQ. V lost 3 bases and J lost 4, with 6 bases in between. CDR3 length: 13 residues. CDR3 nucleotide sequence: TGTGCCAGCAGCTTTGAACTTAATGAAAAACTGTTTTTT. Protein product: CASSFELNEKLFF. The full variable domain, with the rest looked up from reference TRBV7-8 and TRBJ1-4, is GAGVSQSPRYKVAKRGQDVALRCDPISGHVSLFWYQQALGQGPEFLTYFQNEAQLDKSGLPSDRFFAERPEGSVSTLKIQRTQQEDSAVYLCASSFELNEKLFFGSGTQLSVL.

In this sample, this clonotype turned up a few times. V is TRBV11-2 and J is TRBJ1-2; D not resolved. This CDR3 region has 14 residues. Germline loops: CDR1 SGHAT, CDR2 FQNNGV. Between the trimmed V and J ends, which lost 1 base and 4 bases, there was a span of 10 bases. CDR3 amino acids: CASSLVEHSYGYTF. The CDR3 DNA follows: TGTGCCAGCAGCTTAGTGGAGCACAGCTATGGCTACACCTTC.

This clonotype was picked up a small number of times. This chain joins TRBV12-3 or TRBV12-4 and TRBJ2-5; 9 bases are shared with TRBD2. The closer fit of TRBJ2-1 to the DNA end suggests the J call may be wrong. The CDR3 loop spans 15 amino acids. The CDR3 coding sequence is TGTGCCAGCAGTCCCCCCAGCGGGGGGCAATATGAGCAGTTCTTC. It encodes CASSPPSGGQYEQFF.

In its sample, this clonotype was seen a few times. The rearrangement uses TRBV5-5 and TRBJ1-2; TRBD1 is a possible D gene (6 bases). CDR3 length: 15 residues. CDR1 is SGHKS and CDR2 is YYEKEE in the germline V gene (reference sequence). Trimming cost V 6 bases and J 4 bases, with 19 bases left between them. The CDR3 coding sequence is TGTGCCAGCACCGACAAACAGGGAATTGTCTATGGCTACACCTTC. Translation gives CASTDKQGIVYGYTF.

CDR3 nucleotides: TGCGCCAGCAGCCGGGGGTCCGGAGACAGGGGCTTAAATGAGCAGTTCTTC. It specifies CASSRGSGDRGLNEQFF. This chain connects TRBV4-1 to TRBJ2-1, with 8 bases matching TRBD1. The V segment lost 4 bases and the J segment 7 bases; nucleotides outside the gene matches: 15. This CDR3 comprises 17 residues. Germline loops: CDR1 MGHRA, CDR2 YSYEKL.

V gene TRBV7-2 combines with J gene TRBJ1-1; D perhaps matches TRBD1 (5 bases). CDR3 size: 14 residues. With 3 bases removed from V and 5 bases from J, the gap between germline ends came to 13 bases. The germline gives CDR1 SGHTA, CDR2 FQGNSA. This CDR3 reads CASSFGLRGTEAFF. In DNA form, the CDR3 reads TGTGCCAGCAGCTTCGGCCTTAGGGGTACTGAAGCTTTCTTT. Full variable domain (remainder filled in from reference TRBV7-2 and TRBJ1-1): GAGVSQSPSNKVTEKGKDVELRCDPISGHTALYWYRQSLGQGLEFLIYFQGNSAPDKSGLPSDRFSAERTGGSVSTLTIQRTQQEDSAVYLCASSFGLRGTEAFFGQGTRLTVV.

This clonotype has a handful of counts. As DNA, the CDR3 is TGCAGCGTTGGCGGGGGCGCTTCCGGCTACACCTTC. The encoded protein is CSVGGGASGYTF. The chain is built from TRBV29-1 and TRBJ1-2; D might be TRBD1 (6 bases). This CDR3 is built from 12 residues. Germline assignment: CDR1 SQVTM and CDR2 ANQGSEA. V was cut by 4 bases and J by 8 bases, with 14 bases left in between.

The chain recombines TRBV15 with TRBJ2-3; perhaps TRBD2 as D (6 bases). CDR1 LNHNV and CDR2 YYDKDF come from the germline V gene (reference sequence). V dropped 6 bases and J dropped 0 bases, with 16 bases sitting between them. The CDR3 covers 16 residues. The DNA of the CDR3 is TGTGCCACCAGAAGACACGGGGGAACTAGCACAGATACGCAGTATTTT. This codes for CATRRHGGTSTDTQYF.

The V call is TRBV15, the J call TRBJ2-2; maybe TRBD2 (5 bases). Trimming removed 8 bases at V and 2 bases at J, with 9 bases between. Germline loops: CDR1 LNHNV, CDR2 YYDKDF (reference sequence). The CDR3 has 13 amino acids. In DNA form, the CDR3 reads TGTGCCACCCCCGGGGAAAACACCGGGGAGCTGTTTTTT. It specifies CATPGENTGELFF.

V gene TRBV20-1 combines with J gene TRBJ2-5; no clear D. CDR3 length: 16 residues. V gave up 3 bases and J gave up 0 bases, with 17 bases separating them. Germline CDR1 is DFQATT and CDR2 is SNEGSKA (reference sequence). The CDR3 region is CSARDRRGRYQETQYF. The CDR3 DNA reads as TGCAGTGCTAGGGATCGCCGAGGCAGGTACCAAGAGACCCAGTACTTC.

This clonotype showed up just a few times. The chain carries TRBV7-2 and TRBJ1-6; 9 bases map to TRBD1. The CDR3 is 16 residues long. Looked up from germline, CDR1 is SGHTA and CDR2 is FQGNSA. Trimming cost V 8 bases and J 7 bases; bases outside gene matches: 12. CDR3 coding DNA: TGTGCCAGCCGACCCTTTCCGGGACAGGGAAATTCACCCCTCCACTTT. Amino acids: CASRPFPGQGNSPLHF.

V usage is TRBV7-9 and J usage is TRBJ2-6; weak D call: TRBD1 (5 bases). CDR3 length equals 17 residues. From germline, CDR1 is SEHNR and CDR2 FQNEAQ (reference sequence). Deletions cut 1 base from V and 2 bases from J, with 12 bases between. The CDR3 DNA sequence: TGTGCCAGCAGCTTAGGGGGCCAGACGACTGGGGCCAACGTCCTGACTTTC. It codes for CASSLGGQTTGANVLTF. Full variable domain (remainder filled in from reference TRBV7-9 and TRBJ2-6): DTGVSQNPRHKITKRGQNVTFRCDPISEHNRLYWYRQTLGQGPEFLTYFQNEAQLEKSRLLSDRFSAERPKGSFSTLEIQRTEQGDSAMYLCASSLGGQTTGANVLTFGAGSRLTVL.

The CDR3 nucleotides are TGTGCCAGCAGCTTAGTCGGACTAGCGTTCAATGAGCAGTTCTTC. It is translated as CASSLVGLAFNEQFF. V gene TRBV7-9 combines with J gene TRBJ2-1; 9 positions match TRBD2. V was pared by 1 base and J by 6 bases, with 4 bases of the junction left unmatched. The germline V gene has CDR1 SEHNR and CDR2 FQNEAQ (reference sequence). This CDR3 contains 15 residues.

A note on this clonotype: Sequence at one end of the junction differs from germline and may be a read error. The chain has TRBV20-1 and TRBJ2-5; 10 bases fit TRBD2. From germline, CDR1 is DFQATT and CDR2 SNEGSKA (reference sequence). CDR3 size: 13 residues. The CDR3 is CSARDHGSGGPDF. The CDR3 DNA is TGCAGTGCTAGAGATCATGGTAGCGGGGGGCCGGACTTC.

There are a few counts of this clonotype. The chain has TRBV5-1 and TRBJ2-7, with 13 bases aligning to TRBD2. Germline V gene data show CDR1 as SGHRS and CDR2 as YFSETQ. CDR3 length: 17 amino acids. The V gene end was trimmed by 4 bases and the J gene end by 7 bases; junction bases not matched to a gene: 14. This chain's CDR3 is CASSPNRRTSGRPEQYF. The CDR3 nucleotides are TGCGCCAGCAGCCCGAACCGTAGGACTAGCGGGAGACCGGAGCAGTACTTC.

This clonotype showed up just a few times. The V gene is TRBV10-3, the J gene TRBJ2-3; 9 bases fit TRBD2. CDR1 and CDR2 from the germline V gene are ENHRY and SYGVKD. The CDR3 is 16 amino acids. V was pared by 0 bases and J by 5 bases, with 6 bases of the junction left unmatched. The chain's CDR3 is CAISESGLAYGDTQYF. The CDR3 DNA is TGTGCCATCAGTGAGTCGGGACTAGCATACGGAGATACGCAGTATTTT.

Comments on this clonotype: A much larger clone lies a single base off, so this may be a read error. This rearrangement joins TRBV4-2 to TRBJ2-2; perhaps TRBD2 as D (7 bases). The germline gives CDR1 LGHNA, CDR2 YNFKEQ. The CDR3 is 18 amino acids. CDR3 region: CASSPESGGRTTTGGLFF. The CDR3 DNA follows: TGTGCCAGCAGCCCCGAATCGGGGGGCAGGACTACTACCGGGGGGCTGTTTTTT.

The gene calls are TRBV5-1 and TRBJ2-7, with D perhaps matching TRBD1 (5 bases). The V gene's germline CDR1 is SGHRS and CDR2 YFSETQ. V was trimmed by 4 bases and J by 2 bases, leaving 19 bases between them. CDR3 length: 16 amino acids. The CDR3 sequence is CASSLDLQGAPYEQYF. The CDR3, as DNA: TGCGCCAGCAGCCTCGACCTGCAAGGGGCCCCCTACGAGCAGTACTTC.